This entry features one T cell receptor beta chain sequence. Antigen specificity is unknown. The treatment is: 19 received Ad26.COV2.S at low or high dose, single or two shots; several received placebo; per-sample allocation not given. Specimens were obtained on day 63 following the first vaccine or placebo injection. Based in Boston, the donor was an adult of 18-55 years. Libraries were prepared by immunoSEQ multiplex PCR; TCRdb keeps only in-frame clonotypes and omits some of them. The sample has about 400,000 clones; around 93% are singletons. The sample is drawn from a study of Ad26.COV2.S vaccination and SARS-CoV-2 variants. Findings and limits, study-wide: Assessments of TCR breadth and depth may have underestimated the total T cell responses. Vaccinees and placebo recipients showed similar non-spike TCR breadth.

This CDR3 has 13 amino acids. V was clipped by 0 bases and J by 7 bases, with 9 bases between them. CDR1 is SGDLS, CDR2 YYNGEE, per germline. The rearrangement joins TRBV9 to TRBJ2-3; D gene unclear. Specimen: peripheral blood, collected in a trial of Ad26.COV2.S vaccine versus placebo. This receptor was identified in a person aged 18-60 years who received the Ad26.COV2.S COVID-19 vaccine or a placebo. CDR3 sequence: CASSVGLVNTQYF. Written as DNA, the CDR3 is TGTGCCAGCAGCGTAGGGCTGGTAAATACGCAGTATTTT. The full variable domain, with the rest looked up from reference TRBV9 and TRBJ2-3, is DSGVTQTPKHLITATGQRVTLRCSPRSGDLSVYWYQQSLDQGLQFLIQYYNGEERAKGNILERFSAQQFPDLHSELNLSSLELGDSALYFCASSVGLVNTQYFGPGTRLTVL.